A selection of T cell receptor beta chains follows, all from one sample in a study of human T cells and chemical hapten exposure. TCRdb ran MiXCR on the RACE reads and lists one entry per CDR3 protein. The sample shows under 110,000 distinct CDR3 sequences, roughly 12% of them seen only once. The material sequenced was whole blood, taken in connection with sensitization to the hapten diphenylcyclopropenone (DPC). The receptors were sampled from a woman aged 45-60 years with alopecia areata. Some clones in this sample may be carry-over from other donors' samples. CDR3s include the opening cysteine and the closing phenylalanine or tryptophan. D genes are given only for firm matches. Part of the rows lack a size; the others show once, few, many or a class for expanded clones.

.	TRBV7-8	TRBJ1-4	.	CASSLGLYEKLFF	TGTGCCAGCAGCCTAGGACTCTATGAAAAACTGTTTTTT
.	TRBV5-1	TRBJ2-3	few	CASSRSGLGTDTQYF	TGCGCCAGCAGCAGGTCAGGGTTGGGCACAGATACGCAGTATTTT
.	TRBV11-2	TRBJ2-7	few	CASSFASPGLLNSYEQYF	TGTGCCAGCAGCTTCGCTTCCCCGGGACTCCTTAATTCTTACGAGCAGTACTTC
.	TRBV5-6	TRBJ1-2	.	CASSTAGYGGYTF	TGTGCCAGCAGCACGGCCGGGTATGGCGGCTACACCTTC
.	TRBV12-3/TRBV12-4	TRBJ1-3	.	CASQTGSGSGNTIYF	TGTGCCAGCCAAACAGGGAGTGGCTCTGGAAACACCATATATTTT
.	TRBV7-2	TRBJ2-1	few	CASSLGTIYNEQFF	TGTGCCAGCAGCTTAGGGACTATATACAATGAGCAGTTCTTC
.	TRBV10-2	TRBJ2-7	medium-sized	CASKKTEPPYEQYF	TGCGCCAGCAAAAAGACCGAGCCCCCATACGAGCAGTACTTC
.	TRBV20-1	TRBJ2-3	.	CSARDSELAADTQYF	TGCAGTGCTAGAGATAGCGAGTTAGCGGCGGATACGCAGTATTTT
.	TRBV12-3/TRBV12-4	TRBJ2-1	few	CASRTDRNSYNEQFF	TGTGCCAGCAGGACAGACAGGAACTCCTACAATGAGCAGTTCTTC
.	TRBV18	TRBJ1-1	few	CASSPVGATEAFF	TGTGCCAGCTCACCAGTAGGGGCGACTGAAGCTTTCTTT
TRBD1	TRBV5-1	TRBJ2-1	.	CASRDRAGPYNEQFF	TGCGCCAGCAGGGACAGGGCGGGTCCCTACAATGAGCAGTTCTTC
.	TRBV29-1	TRBJ2-1	.	CSAGTYGNNEQFF	TGCAGCGCTGGGACATACGGAAACAATGAGCAGTTCTTC
.	TRBV28	TRBJ2-5	.	CASKPGGETQYF	TGTGCCAGCAAACCCGGCGGGGAGACCCAGTACTTC
TRBD1	TRBV7-6	TRBJ1-2	few	CASSPRRDSRGYTF	TGTGCCAGCAGCCCCCGCCGGGACAGTCGCGGCTACACCTTC
.	TRBV4-2	TRBJ2-3	few	CASSIGTSTQYF	TGTGCTAGCAGTATAGGGACGAGTACGCAGTATTTT
.	TRBV5-6	TRBJ2-2	few	CASSHPSGELFF	TGTGCCAGCAGCCATCCCTCCGGGGAGCTGTTTTTT
.	TRBV15	TRBJ1-3	few	CATSRERNTIYF	TGTGCCACCAGCAGAGAGAGAAACACCATATATTTT
.	TRBV9	TRBJ2-5	once	CASSVGAGWETQYF	TGTGCCAGCAGCGTAGGTGCAGGGTGGGAGACCCAGTACTTC
.	TRBV11-3	TRBJ2-1	.	CASSITGSSYNEQFF	TGTGCCAGCAGCATAACAGGGAGCTCCTACAATGAGCAGTTCTTC
TRBD2	TRBV4-1	TRBJ2-5	.	CASSQVLGAGGPNQETQYF	TGCGCCAGCAGCCAAGTATTAGGAGCGGGGGGGCCCAACCAAGAGACCCAGTACTTC
.	TRBV28	TRBJ1-2	many	CASNPRGRYGYTF	TGTGCCAGCAACCCACGGGGGCGTTATGGCTACACCTTC
TRBD2	TRBV28	TRBJ2-3	.	CASSSSGTSGRHTQYF	TGTGCCAGCAGTTCCTCCGGGACTAGCGGGAGGCATACGCAGTATTTT
.	TRBV7-9	TRBJ2-4	many	CASSFEEGGKNIQYF	TGTGCCAGCAGCTTTGAGGAGGGCGGCAAAAACATTCAGTACTTC
.	TRBV6-2/TRBV6-3	TRBJ2-3	many	CASSSGGDTQYF	TGTGCCAGCTCCAGTGGGGGGGATACGCAGTATTTT
TRBD2	TRBV7-2	TRBJ2-7	.	CASSLAGGDYEQYF	TGTGCCAGCAGCTTAGCGGGAGGGGACTACGAGCAGTACTTC
.	TRBV28	TRBJ1-1	.	CASSSMPSGAFF	TGTGCCAGCAGTTCCATGCCAAGCGGAGCTTTCTTT
TRBD2	TRBV11-3	TRBJ2-1	.	CASSPGDSGGNNEQFF	TGTGCCAGCAGCCCCGGCGACAGCGGGGGCAACAATGAGCAGTTCTTC
.	TRBV5-1	TRBJ2-3	.	CASSLGGTSTDTQYF	TGCGCCAGCAGCTTGGGAGGTACTAGCACAGATACGCAGTATTTT
.	TRBV6-5	TRBJ1-2	few	CASSYRGHGYTF	TGTGCCAGCAGTTACAGGGGACATGGCTACACCTTC
.	TRBV4-1	TRBJ1-1	few	CASSPQRGNTEAFF	TGCGCCAGCAGCCCACAGAGGGGAAACACTGAAGCTTTCTTT
.	TRBV19	TRBJ1-5	few	CASSIRSGGLGNQPQHF	TGTGCCAGTAGTATCCGTAGTGGAGGGTTGGGCAATCAGCCCCAGCATTTT
TRBD1	TRBV11-2	TRBJ2-3	.	CASSLGADRITDTQYF	TGTGCCAGCAGCTTAGGAGCGGACAGGATCACAGATACGCAGTATTTT
.	TRBV5-1	TRBJ2-3	.	CASSLAGQGSADTQYF	TGCGCCAGCAGCTTGGCCGGTCAGGGCAGCGCAGATACGCAGTATTTT
TRBD1	TRBV2	TRBJ2-4	.	CASSESDRVLKNIQYF	TGTGCCAGCAGTGAGTCCGACAGGGTCCTCAAAAACATTCAGTACTTC
TRBD1	TRBV20-1	TRBJ2-1	.	CSLPGQGALSYNEQFF	TGCAGTTTACCGGGACAGGGGGCCCTAAGCTACAATGAGCAGTTCTTC
TRBD1	TRBV28	TRBJ2-7	.	CASSGTGGRDEQYF	TGTGCCAGCAGTGGGACAGGGGGCCGGGACGAGCAGTACTTC
.	TRBV5-7	TRBJ2-4	many	CASSLIVGTKNIQYF	TGTGCCAGCAGCTTGATTGTGGGAACCAAAAACATTCAGTACTTC
TRBD1	TRBV20-1	TRBJ1-1	few	CSAINSGTGTRSAFF	TGCAGTGCTATTAATTCCGGGACAGGGACCCGGTCAGCTTTCTTT
TRBD1	TRBV12-3/TRBV12-4	TRBJ2-7	few	CASSFLGTGHEQYF	TGTGCCAGCAGTTTTCTGGGGACAGGGCACGAGCAGTACTTC
TRBD1	TRBV28	TRBJ1-2	few	CASSPTGTGGGYTF	TGTGCCAGCAGCCCGACCGGGACAGGGGGCGGCTACACCTTC
.	TRBV14	TRBJ2-1	.	CASSPRLDLSSYNEQFF	TGTGCCAGCAGCCCTCGACTCGACCTTAGCTCCTACAATGAGCAGTTCTTC
.	TRBV11-2	TRBJ2-5	few	CASSGNPWGETQYF	TGTGCCAGCAGCGGGAATCCTTGGGGAGAGACCCAGTACTTC
TRBD2	TRBV5-1	TRBJ2-1	few	CASSPSTSGVYNEQFF	TGCGCCAGCAGCCCTTCAACTAGCGGGGTCTACAATGAGCAGTTCTTC
.	TRBV7-9	TRBJ1-1	.	CASSLVGGEAFF	TGTGCCAGCAGCTTAGTTGGGGGCGAAGCTTTCTTT
TRBD2	TRBV7-2	TRBJ2-7	few	CASSISGRAAYEQYF	TGTGCCAGCAGCATTAGCGGGAGGGCCGCCTACGAGCAGTACTTC
.	TRBV7-6	TRBJ2-5	.	CASSPRQGGQETQYF	TGTGCCAGCAGCCCGAGACAGGGAGGTCAAGAGACCCAGTACTTC
.	TRBV7-9	TRBJ2-7	many	CASSRTPTGTAAYEQYF	TGTGCCAGCAGCCGGACCCCGACCGGGACTGCCGCCTACGAGCAGTACTTC
TRBD1	TRBV28	TRBJ1-6	many	CASSLSGQADWNF	TGTGCCAGCAGTTTATCGGGACAGGCCGACTGGAACTTT
.	TRBV2	TRBJ1-3	few	CASSGQLNSGNTIYF	TGTGCCAGCAGTGGACAGCTAAATTCCGGAAACACCATATATTTT
.	TRBV7-9	TRBJ1-1	.	CASSTPGGTEAFF	TGTGCCAGCAGCACGCCAGGTGGAACTGAAGCTTTCTTT